One sample yielded the 29 T cell receptor beta chains listed below, sequenced in a study of cytomegalovirus exposure and HLA in healthy donors (dated 2017 in TCRdb). Library preparation used the immunoSEQ multiplex PCR assay. The multiplex PCR relied on a mix of 60 forward primers for TCR Vbeta segments and 13 reverse primers for TCR Jbeta segments. TCRdb's version of the immuneACCESS table is confined to in-frame rearrangements and falls short of the full clone set. An unresolved V gene accounts for under half of the shortfall where checked; the remainder is of unknown origin. This sample lists 250,000 to 350,000 clones; 85% to 90% were detected once. The ten largest make up approximately 2% of the sample. The sample was PBMCs. The receptors originated from a woman between 18 and 29 years old in good health and CMV-seronegative.

The rearrangement links TRBV7-6 to TRBJ2-7; 11 nucleotides line up with TRBD2. Germline V gives CDR1 SGHVS, CDR2 FNYEAQ. V gave up 4 bases and J gave up 2 bases; unmatched junction bases: 1. The CDR3 covers 14 residues. CDR3 loop: CASSSSGGPYEQYF. CDR3 bases: TGTGCCAGCAGCTCTAGCGGGGGGCCCTACGAGCAGTACTTC.

The chain couples TRBV7-2 to TRBJ1-2, with D hard to call. The CDR3 is 14 amino acids. Germline V gene lookup returns CDR1 SGHTA and CDR2 FQGNSA. Trimming removed 3 bases at V and 5 bases at J, with 13 bases between. CDR3: CASSFPHSRYGYTF. CDR3 nucleotides: TGTGCCAGCAGCTTCCCCCACTCGCGGTATGGCTACACCTTC.

The genes are TRBV5-6 and TRBJ2-7; the D gene is possibly TRBD2 (6 bases). The V end lost 4 bases, the J end lost 0 bases, and 17 bases lay between the germline ends. CDR1 and CDR2 from the germline V gene are SGHDT and YYEEEE. This CDR3 is built from 16 residues. CDR3 residues: CASSPRVAGHSYEQYF. CDR3 DNA: TGTGCCAGCAGCCCCCGGGTGGCGGGGCACTCCTACGAGCAGTACTTC.

This clone appeared a few times. This sequence joins TRBV27 and TRBJ2-5; 10 nucleotides agree with TRBD1. The J call may be faulty, since TRBJ2-7 better matches the DNA end. Germline CDR1 reads MNHEY; CDR2 reads SMNVEV (reference sequence). The CDR3 has 16 residues. The CDR3 loop is CASSLSWGQGTYEQYF. Written as DNA, the CDR3 is TGTGCCAGCAGTTTAAGTTGGGGACAGGGGACCTACGAGCAGTACTTC.

This chain links TRBV9 with TRBJ2-1; 9 bases are a match to TRBD2. V was clipped by 2 bases and J by 7 bases; unmatched bases: 10. The CDR3 extends over 16 amino acids. The V gene's germline CDR1 is SGDLS and CDR2 YYNGEE. DNA for the CDR3: TGTGCCAGCAGCGTTAGAGGGGGACTAGCAGGGAATGAGCAGTTCTTC. This gives the protein CASSVRGGLAGNEQFF.

V gene TRBV6-5 combines with J gene TRBJ2-2; perhaps TRBD2 as D (6 bases). Looked up from germline, CDR1 is MNHEY and CDR2 is SVGAGI. This CDR3 is 14 amino acids long. Deletions cut 7 bases from V and 5 bases from J, with 14 bases between. The CDR3 here is CASKNTGLTGELFF. The CDR3 DNA reads as TGTGCCAGCAAAAATACGGGACTTACCGGGGAGCTGTTTTTT.

The chain employs TRBV7-2 and TRBJ1-2, with D unresolved. There are 16 residues in the CDR3. V dropped 5 bases and J dropped 0 bases, with 16 bases sitting between them. Looked up from germline, CDR1 is SGHTA and CDR2 is FQGNSA. Written as DNA, the CDR3 is TGTGCCAGCAGCCCGCGGGGTTCAGGCTCTAACTATGGCTACACCTTC. This translates into CASSPRGSGSNYGYTF.

This clone was recorded once. The genes are TRBV10-3 and TRBJ2-1; D remains unclear. CDR1 and CDR2 (germline): ENHRY, SYGVKD. V was trimmed by 9 bases and J by 7 bases, leaving 10 bases between them. CDR3 length: 11 amino acids. CDR3 sequence (DNA): TGTGCCATTCTCGCTCGGAATGAGCAGTTCTTC. Translating gives CAILARNEQFF.

The chain employs TRBV7-2 and TRBJ2-2; TRBD1 agrees at 7 bases. V was pared by 4 bases and J by 7 bases, with 6 bases of the junction left unmatched. The CDR3 consists of 14 residues. CDR1 is SGHTA, CDR2 FQGNSA, per germline. CDR3 sequence (DNA): TGTGCCAGCAGCTCCACAGGGGCCAGCGGGGAGCTGTTTTTT. Its protein product is CASSSTGASGELFF.

The rearrangement uses TRBV19 and TRBJ1-5; 10 nucleotides agree with TRBD1. This CDR3 comprises 14 residues. Germline CDR1 is LNHDA and CDR2 is SQIVND (reference sequence). The trim removed 9 bases at V and 2 bases at J, leaving 4 bases unmatched. The CDR3 here is CASCGTGGNQPQHF. The CDR3 DNA is TGTGCCAGCTGCGGGACAGGGGGCAATCAGCCCCAGCATTTT.

J is TRBJ1-4 and V is TRBV7-4; D is unresolved. Trimming removed 1 base from V and 4 bases from J, with 13 bases in between. This CDR3 region has 16 residues. CDR1 and CDR2 from the germline V gene are SGHVT and SQSDAQ. CDR3 nucleotide sequence: TGTGCCAGCAGCTTAGAACTTTCAGGCTGTAATGAAAAACTGTTTTTT. It encodes CASSLELSGCNEKLFF.

The sample holds a few counts of this clone. The rearrangement links TRBV10-1 to TRBJ1-1; D uncertain. The CDR3 is 13 residues long. Germline CDR1 WNHNN, CDR2 SYGVQD (reference sequence). V was cut by 4 bases and J by 1 base, with 7 bases left in between. CDR3 amino acids: CASSGSKNTEAFF. CDR3 DNA: TGCGCCAGCAGTGGGAGCAAGAACACTGAAGCTTTCTTT.

The rearrangement joins TRBV10-2 to TRBJ1-1; D may be TRBD1 (6 bases). Trimming pared 4 bases from V and 4 bases from J, leaving 13 bases between. Germline loops: CDR1 WSHSY, CDR2 SAAADI. There are 14 residues in the CDR3. CDR3 protein: CASSAQGGGTEAFF. Here the CDR3 DNA reads TGCGCCAGCAGTGCACAGGGAGGGGGCACTGAAGCTTTCTTT.

The CDR3 nucleotides read TGTGCCAGCAGTCCACGACTAGCGGGGGGGCTATCAATATCCCAGTACTTC. It translates to CASSPRLAGGLSISQYF. The J gene is TRBJ2-5, the V gene TRBV2, with 14 bases identical to TRBD2. The V segment lost 5 bases and the J segment 9 bases; nucleotides outside the gene matches: 14. The CDR3 covers 17 residues. Looked up from germline, CDR1 is SNHLY and CDR2 is FYNNEI. The whole variable domain, filled in from reference TRBV2 and TRBJ2-5, reads EPEVTQTPSHQVTQMGQEVILRCVPISNHLYFYWYRQILGQKVEFLVSFYNNEISEKSEIFDDQFSVERPDGSNFTLKIRSTKLEDSAMYFCASSPRLAGGLSISQYFGPGTRLLVL.

The genes are TRBV6-1 and TRBJ2-2, with D possibly TRBD1 on 5 matching bases. There are 14 residues in the CDR3. The V and J ends lost 5 bases and 7 bases respectively, with 14 bases between them. The V gene's germline CDR1 is MNHNS and CDR2 SASEGT. The CDR3 is CASSYAQGGGELFF. Here the CDR3 DNA reads TGTGCCAGCAGTTATGCCCAGGGCGGCGGGGAGCTGTTTTTT.

V is TRBV5-1 and J is TRBJ2-5; 11 bases agree with TRBD1. The ends lost 4 bases at V and 4 bases at J; junction bases unmatched: 12. The V gene's germline CDR1 is SGHRS and CDR2 YFSETQ. The CDR3 consists of 17 residues. CDR3 sequence: CASSEGQGAPVGETQYF. The CDR3 DNA follows: TGCGCCAGCAGCGAAGGACAGGGGGCCCCTGTCGGAGAGACCCAGTACTTC. The variable domain in full, completed from reference TRBV5-1 and TRBJ2-5, reads KAGVTQTPRYLIKTRGQQVTLSCSPISGHRSVSWYQQTPGQGLQFLFEYFSETQRNKGNFPGRFSGRQFSNSRSEMNVSTLELGDSALYLCASSEGQGAPVGETQYFGPGTRLLVL.

The gene calls are TRBV6-5 and TRBJ2-3; 7 bases line up with TRBD1. The CDR3 length is 13 residues. CDR1 and CDR2 from the germline V gene are MNHEY and SVGAGI. Losses at the gene ends were 6 bases for V and 2 bases for J; bases not matched to a gene: 2. CDR3 sequence reads: CASRDRLTDTQYF. CDR3 nucleotide sequence: TGTGCCAGCAGGGACAGGCTCACAGATACGCAGTATTTT.

The CDR3 loop is CASQERGFGEQFF. In DNA form, the CDR3 reads TGCGCCAGCCAAGAGCGGGGTTTTGGCGAGCAGTTCTTC. This chain links TRBV5-1 with TRBJ2-1, with TRBD2 identical over 7 bases. Trimming at V came to 7 bases and at J to 10 bases, leaving 11 bases not matched to a gene. Germline V CDR1 and CDR2: SGHRS, YFSETQ. This CDR3 has 13 amino acids.

The V and J genes are TRBV9 and TRBJ2-1; D remains ambiguous. V was clipped by 8 bases and J by 2 bases, with 11 bases between them. CDR3 size: 13 residues. Germline V gene lookup returns CDR1 SGDLS and CDR2 YYNGEE. The CDR3 here is CASSRSTYNEQFF. Written as DNA, the CDR3 is TGTGCCAGTTCCAGGTCCACCTACAATGAGCAGTTCTTC.

This clone was recorded only once. This chain uses TRBV29-1 with TRBJ1-1, with D possibly being TRBD1 (5 bases). Germline lookup yields CDR1 SQVTM and CDR2 ANQGSEA. V shed 0 bases and J shed 6 bases, with 17 bases lying between them. The CDR3 is 15 residues long. For the CDR3, the DNA is TGCAGCGTTGAAGAGCCTGACAGAGCTCTCCCTGAAGCTTTCTTT. It codes for CSVEEPDRALPEAFF.

The chain couples TRBV4-1 to TRBJ2-1; 7 bases fit TRBD1. With 6 bases clipped from V and 9 bases from J, the junction kept 14 bases outside the gene matches. Germline loops: CDR1 MGHRA, CDR2 YSYEKL. This CDR3 region has 15 residues. This CDR3 is CASSHPGQANREQFF. CDR3 DNA: TGCGCCAGCAGTCACCCCGGACAGGCAAATCGTGAGCAGTTCTTC.

For the CDR3, the DNA is TGTGCCAGCAGCCCTTCGGTTTACGACAGGGTTAATGGCTACACCTTC. Translating gives CASSPSVYDRVNGYTF. The J gene is TRBJ1-2, the V gene TRBV11-2; 7 positions match TRBD1. V shed 5 bases, J shed 6 bases, and the junction held 15 bases outside the gene matches. The CDR3 length is 16 residues. Germline V gene data show CDR1 as SGHAT and CDR2 as FQNNGV.

V and J are TRBV9 and TRBJ2-2, with a tentative D call TRBD2 (6 bases). CDR1 and CDR2 from the germline V gene are SGDLS and YYNGEE. The CDR3 contains 16 residues. Between the trimmed V and J ends, which lost 0 bases and 1 base, there was a span of 10 bases. CDR3 protein: CASSVVAGRNTGELFF. In DNA, the CDR3 is TGTGCCAGCAGCGTAGTGGCGGGGCGGAACACCGGGGAGCTGTTTTTT.

The CDR3 loop reads CASSLLVSGGEEQYF. The CDR3 DNA is TGTGCCAGCAGCTTGTTAGTCTCAGGGGGCGAGGAGCAGTACTTC. The chain links TRBV5-6 to TRBJ2-5; 8 positions match TRBD1. Germline trimming cut 1 base from V and 11 bases from J; bases unmatched to any gene: 13. In germline, CDR1 is SGHDT, CDR2 YYEEEE. This CDR3 is 15 amino acids long.

This chain connects TRBV10-3 to TRBJ2-2, with D tentatively TRBD2 (7 bases). The CDR3 totals 15 residues. V was clipped by 3 bases and J by 6 bases, with 14 bases between them. Germline V gene lookup returns CDR1 ENHRY and CDR2 SYGVKD. The CDR3 DNA reads as TGTGCCATCAGTGACGCGGGGGCAGTCCCCGGGGAGCTGTTTTTT. This encodes CAISDAGAVPGELFF.

The chain joins TRBV5-4 to TRBJ2-1, with D perhaps TRBD2 (5 bases). There are 15 residues in the CDR3. V was trimmed by 4 bases and J by 0 bases, leaving 11 bases between them. Germline V gene sequence: CDR1 SGHNT, CDR2 YYREEE (reference sequence). The CDR3 sequence is CASSPTRSSYNEQFF. The CDR3 coding sequence is TGTGCCAGCAGCCCTACTAGAAGCTCCTACAATGAGCAGTTCTTC.

In its sample, this clone was seen once. V usage is TRBV5-1 and J usage is TRBJ2-1, with D perhaps matching TRBD2 (6 bases). CDR1 is SGHRS and CDR2 is YFSETQ in the germline V gene. CDR3 length equals 18 residues. V lost 3 bases to trimming and J lost 6 bases, with 25 bases between them. The CDR3 here is CASSSTPTTRVFINEQFF. The CDR3 DNA sequence: TGCGCCAGCAGCTCAACCCCAACGACTAGGGTTTTTATCAATGAGCAGTTCTTC.

V is TRBV9 and J is TRBJ1-1; D is ambiguous. The CDR3 spans 17 residues. Trimming shortened V by 4 bases and J by 11 bases, and 30 bases separated the two germline ends. Germline values: CDR1 SGDLS, CDR2 YYNGEE. The DNA for the CDR3 is TGTGCCAGCAGCCCGCGTCTTGGGCCCGCTGGGGAGCTTGGGGCTTTCTTT. The encoded protein is CASSPRLGPAGELGAFF.

The CDR3 loop reads CASSLGTAADTQYF. CDR3 bases: TGTGCCAGCAGTTTAGGCACAGCGGCAGATACGCAGTATTTT. The rearrangement joins TRBV27 to TRBJ2-3; D is perhaps TRBD2 (5 bases). From germline, CDR1 is MNHEY and CDR2 SMNVEV (reference sequence). This CDR3 spans 14 amino acids. V was clipped by 2 bases and J by 4 bases, with 10 bases between them.